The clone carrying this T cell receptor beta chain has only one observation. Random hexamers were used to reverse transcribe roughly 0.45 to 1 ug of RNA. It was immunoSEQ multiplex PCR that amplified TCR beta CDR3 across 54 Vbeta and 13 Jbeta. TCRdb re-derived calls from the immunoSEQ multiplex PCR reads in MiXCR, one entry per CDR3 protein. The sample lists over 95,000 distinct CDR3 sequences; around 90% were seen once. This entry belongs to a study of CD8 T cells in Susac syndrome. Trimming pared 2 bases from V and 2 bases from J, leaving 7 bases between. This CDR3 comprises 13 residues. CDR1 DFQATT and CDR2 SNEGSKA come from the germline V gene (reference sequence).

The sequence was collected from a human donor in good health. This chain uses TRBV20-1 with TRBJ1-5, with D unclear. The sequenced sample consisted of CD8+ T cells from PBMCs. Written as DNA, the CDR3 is TGCAGTGCTAGAATGCCAGGCAATCAGCCCCAGCATTTT. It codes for CSARMPGNQPQHF.